The clone carrying this T cell receptor (beta chain) has a single count. This entry belongs to a study of blood T cell repertoires in COVID-19. Per germline, CDR1 MNHNS and CDR2 SASEGT. V lost 3 bases, J lost 1 base, and 9 bases lay in between. The CDR3 spans 14 residues. Clinical history reported by participants formed the basis on which cohorts were assigned. The recovered donors of Cohort 3 showed two negative PCRs, clearance, or symptom resolution. In the study's own analysis: Researchers report that nucleated cell counts were estimated from reference gene primer amplification. TCRdb keeps only in-frame clones here, not all; method: immunoSEQ multiplex PCR. V, J and clone size derive from that table, while D and trimming were established from the DNA sequence. The sample holds some 300,000 clones; about 90% are singletons and the top ten take 1%.

The chain combines TRBV6-1 with TRBJ1-1; no reliable D call. This sequence originates from a woman aged 30 to 39 who had recovered from COVID-19. The specimen was PBMCs or T cells enriched from blood (not recorded which). This CDR3 is CASSDPNRNTEAFF. The CDR3 DNA reads as TGTGCCAGCAGTGACCCGAACAGGAACACTGAAGCTTTCTTT.